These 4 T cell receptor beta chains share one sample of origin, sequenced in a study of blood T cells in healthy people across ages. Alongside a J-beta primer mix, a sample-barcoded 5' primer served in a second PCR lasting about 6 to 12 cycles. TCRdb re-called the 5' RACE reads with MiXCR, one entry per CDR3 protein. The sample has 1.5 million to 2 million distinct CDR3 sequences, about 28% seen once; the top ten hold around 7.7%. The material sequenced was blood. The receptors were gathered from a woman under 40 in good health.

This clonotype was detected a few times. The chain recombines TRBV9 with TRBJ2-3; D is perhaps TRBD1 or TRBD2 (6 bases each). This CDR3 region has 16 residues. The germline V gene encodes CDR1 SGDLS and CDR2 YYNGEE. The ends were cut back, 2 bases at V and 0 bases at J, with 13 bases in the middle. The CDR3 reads CASSVGGQASTDTQYF. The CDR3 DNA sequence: TGTGCCAGCAGCGTGGGGGGCCAGGCTAGCACAGATACGCAGTATTTT.

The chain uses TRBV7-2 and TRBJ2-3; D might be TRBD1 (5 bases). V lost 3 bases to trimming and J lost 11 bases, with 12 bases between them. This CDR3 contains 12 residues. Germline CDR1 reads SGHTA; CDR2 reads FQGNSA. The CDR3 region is CASSLRQGEQYF. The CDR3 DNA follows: TGTGCCAGCAGCTTGCGGCAGGGCGAGCAGTATTTT.

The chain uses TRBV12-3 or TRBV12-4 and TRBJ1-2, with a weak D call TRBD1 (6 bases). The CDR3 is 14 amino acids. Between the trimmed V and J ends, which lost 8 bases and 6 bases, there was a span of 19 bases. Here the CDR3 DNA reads TGTGCCAGCGTCCCGGGAGGGGGGCCAGATGGCTACACCTTC. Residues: CASVPGGGPDGYTF.

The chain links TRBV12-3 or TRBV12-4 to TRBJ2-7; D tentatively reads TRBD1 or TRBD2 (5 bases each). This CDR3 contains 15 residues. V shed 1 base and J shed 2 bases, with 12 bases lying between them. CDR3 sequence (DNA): TGTGCCAGCAGTTTAGATCAGGGAGCACCCTACGAGCAGTACTTC. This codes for CASSLDQGAPYEQYF.